The source of this T cell receptor (beta chain) is a study of blood T cell repertoires in COVID-19. Turning to the study itself: Researchers got acute and convalescent COVID-19 samples from the United States, Italy and Spain. The analysed material was cDNA or gDNA that came from T cells, B-cell-depleted T cells, or PBMCs.

Authors' analysis steps: Cell counts per sample came from amplifying reference gene primers. TCRdb keeps only in-frame clones here, not all; method: immunoSEQ multiplex PCR. The V and J calls and clone size come from that table; D and trimming were worked out from the DNA. The sample lists 150,000 to 200,000 clones; approximately 82% were seen once. Germline values: CDR1 MGHRA, CDR2 YSYEKL. The length of the CDR3 is 14 residues. Deletions cut 0 bases from V and 8 bases from J, with 13 bases between. The V call is TRBV4-1, the J call TRBJ1-2, with D hard to call. Sequencing used peripheral blood. This TCR was recovered from a woman of 80 years or more with active or convalescent COVID-19. CDR3 protein: CASSQDWAGFGYTF. CDR3 bases: TGCGCCAGCAGCCAAGATTGGGCAGGCTTCGGCTACACCTTC.